A single sample gave rise to the 8 T cell receptor beta chains below, sequenced in a study of early T cells in non-severe SARS-CoV-2 infection. Via MiXCR, TCRdb re-called the 5' RACE reads, giving one row per CDR3 protein. Of tens of thousands of distinct CDR3 sequences listed, approximately 10% were seen once; the top ten hold around 21%. What was sequenced was whole blood. These receptors were collected from an adult who was a healthcare worker with PCR-confirmed SARS-CoV-2 infection or an uninfected control (not recorded which).

This clonotype was picked up many times. The genes are TRBV7-2 and TRBJ2-2; 9 nucleotides line up with TRBD1. Germline CDR1 is SGHTA and CDR2 is FQGNSA. The V gene end was trimmed by 6 bases and the J gene end by 7 bases; junction bases not matched to a gene: 6. This CDR3 has 14 amino acids. CDR3 nucleotide sequence: TGTGCCAGCAGTCCCAGACAGGGGGGCGGGGAGCTGTTTTTT. Its translation is CASSPRQGGGELFF.

This clonotype turned up a few times. This rearrangement joins TRBV29-1 to TRBJ1-1, with D unresolved. V dropped 7 bases and J dropped 4 bases, with 10 bases sitting between them. Germline V CDR1 and CDR2: SQVTM, ANQGSEA. CDR3 length: 11 residues. CDR3 DNA sequence: TGCAGCGCTGCGCGCGGCACTGAAGCTTTCTTT. Its protein product is CSAARGTEAFF.

The sample holds many counts of this clonotype. The rearrangement uses TRBV2 and TRBJ1-5, with D uncertain. From germline, CDR1 is SNHLY and CDR2 FYNNEI. This CDR3 spans 14 amino acids. The V end was cut by 5 bases, the J end by 3 bases, with 11 bases between. The CDR3 DNA sequence: TGTGCCAGCAGTAACGGGCCCGACAATCAGCCCCAGCATTTT. It encodes CASSNGPDNQPQHF.

The table lists this clonotype with a few counts. The chain links TRBV11-2 to TRBJ2-5, with no clear D. The CDR3 sequence is 14 residues long. V was pared by 5 bases and J by 3 bases, with 13 bases between. Germline V lookup: CDR1 SGHAT, CDR2 FQNNGV. CDR3: CASSPPTIEETQYF. The DNA for the CDR3 is TGTGCCAGCAGCCCCCCCACTATCGAAGAGACCCAGTACTTC.

The chain recombines TRBV5-1 with TRBJ2-3; unclear D gene. V lost 0 bases to trimming and J lost 0 bases, with 5 bases between them. This CDR3 has 14 amino acids. CDR1 SGHRS and CDR2 YFSETQ come from the germline V gene. CDR3 in amino acids: CASSLGSSTDTQYF. The CDR3 DNA sequence: TGCGCCAGCAGCTTGGGGTCTAGCACAGATACGCAGTATTTT.

This clonotype came up many times. V gene TRBV29-1 combines with J gene TRBJ1-1, with D unclear. V lost 4 bases, J lost 3 bases, and 12 bases lay in between. Germline V gives CDR1 SQVTM, CDR2 ANQGSEA. The CDR3 consists of 13 residues. The CDR3 region is CSVVRGGYTEAFF. The CDR3 region has the DNA TGCAGCGTTGTCAGAGGTGGGTACACTGAAGCTTTCTTT.

This clonotype was observed a handful of times. This chain uses TRBV4-1 with TRBJ1-5, with TRBD1 matching 9 bases. Losses at the gene ends were 3 bases for V and 9 bases for J; bases not matched to a gene: 12. This CDR3 has 16 amino acids. CDR1 and CDR2 (germline): MGHRA, YSYEKL. CDR3 protein: CASSHPPGQGLVPQHF. In DNA, the CDR3 is TGCGCCAGCAGCCATCCCCCGGGACAGGGTTTAGTGCCCCAGCATTTT.

The chain employs TRBV24-1 and TRBJ2-2; D ambiguous. The ends were cut back, 6 bases at V and 5 bases at J, with 9 bases in the middle. The germline gives CDR1 KGHDR, CDR2 SFDVKD. The CDR3 consists of 13 residues. For the CDR3, the DNA is TGTGCCACCAGTCCGGGTCCGACCGGGGAGCTGTTTTTT. Translated: CATSPGPTGELFF.